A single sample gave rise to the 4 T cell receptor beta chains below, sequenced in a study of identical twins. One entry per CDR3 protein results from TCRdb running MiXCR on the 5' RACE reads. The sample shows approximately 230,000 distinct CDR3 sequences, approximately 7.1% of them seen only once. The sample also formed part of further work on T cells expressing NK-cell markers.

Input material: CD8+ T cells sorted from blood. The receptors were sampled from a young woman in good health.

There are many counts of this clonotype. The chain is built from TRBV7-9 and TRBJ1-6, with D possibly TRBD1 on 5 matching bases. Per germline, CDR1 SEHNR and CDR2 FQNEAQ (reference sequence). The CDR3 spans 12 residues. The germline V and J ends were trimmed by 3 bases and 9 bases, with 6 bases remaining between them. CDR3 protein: CASSLGGSPLHF. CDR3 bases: TGTGCCAGCAGCTTGGGGGGTTCACCCCTCCACTTT. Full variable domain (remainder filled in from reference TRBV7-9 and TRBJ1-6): DTGVSQNPRHKITKRGQNVTFRCDPISEHNRLYWYRQTLGQGPEFLTYFQNEAQLEKSRLLSDRFSAERPKGSFSTLEIQRTEQGDSAMYLCASSLGGSPLHFGNGTRLTVT.

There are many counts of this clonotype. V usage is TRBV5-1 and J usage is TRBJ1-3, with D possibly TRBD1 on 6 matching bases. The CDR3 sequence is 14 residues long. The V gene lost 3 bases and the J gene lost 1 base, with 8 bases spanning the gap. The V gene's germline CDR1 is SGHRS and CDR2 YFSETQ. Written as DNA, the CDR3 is TGCGCCAGCAGCTCTACAGGGTCTGGAAACACCATATATTTT. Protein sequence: CASSSTGSGNTIYF.

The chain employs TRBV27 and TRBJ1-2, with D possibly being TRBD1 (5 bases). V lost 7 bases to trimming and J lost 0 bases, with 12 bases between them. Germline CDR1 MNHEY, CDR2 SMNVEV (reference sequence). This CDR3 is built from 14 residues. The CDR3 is CASKEGTANYGYTF. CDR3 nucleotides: TGTGCCAGCAAAGAGGGGACGGCTAACTATGGCTACACCTTC.

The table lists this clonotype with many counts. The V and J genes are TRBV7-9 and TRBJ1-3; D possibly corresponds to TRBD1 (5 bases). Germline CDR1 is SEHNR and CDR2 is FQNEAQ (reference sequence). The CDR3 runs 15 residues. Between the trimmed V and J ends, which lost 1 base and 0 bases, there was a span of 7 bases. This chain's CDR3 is CASSLVDNSGNTIYF. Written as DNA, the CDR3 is TGTGCCAGCAGCTTAGTGGACAACTCTGGAAACACCATATATTTT.